This T cell receptor beta chain is drawn from a study of shared clonotypes between healthy human individuals. Study background: Each donor contributed plates that comprised three CD4 naive, three CD4 memory, two CD8 naive and one CD8 memory.

Per germline, CDR1 MRHNA and CDR2 SNTAGT. The CDR3 loop spans 12 amino acids. Trimming stripped 6 bases from V and 3 bases from J, with 8 bases between. The donors were adults (healthy and HIV-negative) with no recent acute infections or vaccinations. An assay was performed, and its level was deep. The data were produced by immunoSEQ multiplex PCR, yet TCRdb's version contains in-frame clones alone and is incomplete. This table has 2.3 million or so clones, more than 80% appearing once. The sequenced sample was naive CD4+ T cells from PBMCs. Subset specified: CD45RA+ positively selected. The chain is built from TRBV6-4 and TRBJ1-1; D uncertain. This clonotype was sampled from a man between 18 and 35 years old in good health. Some clones in this sample may be carry-over from other donors' samples. CDR3 coding DNA: TGTGCCAGCAGGGTATCGGACACTGAAGCTTTCTTT. Translation: CASRVSDTEAFF.